This T cell receptor (beta chain) was captured in a study of cytomegalovirus exposure and HLA in healthy donors. Study-level results: Several of the most significant clusters were apparently associated with common viral pathogens in a later analysis. Listed as cytomegalovirus-associated were 150 or so TCR beta chains. An analysis that was carried out later associated some 17,000 TCR beta sequences with HLA alleles at 0.05 false discovery rate.

Primers: 60 Vbeta forward and 13 Jbeta reverse. Sequenced by immunoSEQ multiplex PCR; TCRdb stores in-frame clones only, minus some. The sample lists around 120,000 clones; about 83% were seen once. On this clone: Its antigen is not known.

Trimming at V came to 3 bases and at J to 4 bases, leaving 13 bases not matched to a gene. CDR3 length equals 18 residues. Germline V gene sequence: CDR1 SGHNT, CDR2 YYREEE (reference sequence). The genes are TRBV5-4 and TRBJ2-6; the match to TRBD2 covers 7 bases. The specimen sequenced was PBMCs. This sequence was found in a woman in her thirties or forties in good health and CMV-seropositive. The CDR3 DNA reads TGTGCCAGCAGCTGGGAGGCGGGAGTGCTAGCAGGGGCCAACGTCCTGACTTTC. Translation gives CASSWEAGVLAGANVLTF.